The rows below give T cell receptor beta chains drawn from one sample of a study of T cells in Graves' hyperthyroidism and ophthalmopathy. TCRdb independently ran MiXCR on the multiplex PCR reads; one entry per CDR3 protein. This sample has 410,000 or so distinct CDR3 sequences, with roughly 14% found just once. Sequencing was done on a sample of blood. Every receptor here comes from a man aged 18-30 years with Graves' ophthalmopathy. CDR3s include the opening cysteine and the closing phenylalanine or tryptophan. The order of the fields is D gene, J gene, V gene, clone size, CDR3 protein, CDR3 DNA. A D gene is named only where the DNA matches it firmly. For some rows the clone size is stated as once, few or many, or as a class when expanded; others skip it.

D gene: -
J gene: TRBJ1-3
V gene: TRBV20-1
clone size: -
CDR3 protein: CSGRSGGNTIYF
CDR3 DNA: TGCAGTGGGCGGTCCGGGGGAAACACCATATATTTT

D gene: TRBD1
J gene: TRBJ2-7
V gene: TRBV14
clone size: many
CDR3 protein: CASSLGQGEMYEQYF
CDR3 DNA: TGTGCCAGCAGCCTCGGACAGGGGGAGATGTACGAGCAGTACTTC

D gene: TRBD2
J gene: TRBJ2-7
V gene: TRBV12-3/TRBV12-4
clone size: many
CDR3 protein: CASSLTASGYPYEQYF
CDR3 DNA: TGTGCCAGCAGTTTAACCGCTAGCGGGTACCCATACGAGCAGTACTTC

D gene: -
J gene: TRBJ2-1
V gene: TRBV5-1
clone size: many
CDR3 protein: CASSLVASEDNEQFF
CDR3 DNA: TGCGCCAGCAGCTTGGTTGCTAGCGAGGACAATGAGCAGTTCTTC

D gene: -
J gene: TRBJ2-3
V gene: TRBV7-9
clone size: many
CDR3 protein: CASSSGQGSASGGTDTQYF
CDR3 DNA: TGTGCCAGCAGCTCGGGACAGGGGTCAGCTAGCGGGGGCACAGATACGCAGTATTTT

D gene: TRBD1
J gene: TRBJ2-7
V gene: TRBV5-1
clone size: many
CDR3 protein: CASSFFPGTGAAEQYF
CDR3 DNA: TGCGCCAGCAGCTTCTTCCCCGGGACAGGGGCCGCCGAGCAGTACTTC

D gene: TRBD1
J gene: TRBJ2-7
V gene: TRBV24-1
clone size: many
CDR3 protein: CATSDGQALYEQYF
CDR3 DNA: TGTGCCACCAGTGATGGACAGGCCCTCTACGAGCAGTACTTC

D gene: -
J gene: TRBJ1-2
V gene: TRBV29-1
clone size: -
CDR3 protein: CSVESGDNYGYTF
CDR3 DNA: TGCAGCGTTGAGTCAGGGGATAACTATGGCTACACCTTC

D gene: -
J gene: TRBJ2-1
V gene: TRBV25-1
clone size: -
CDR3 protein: CASRVRHNEQFF
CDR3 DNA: TGTGCCAGCAGGGTTCGCCACAATGAGCAGTTCTTC

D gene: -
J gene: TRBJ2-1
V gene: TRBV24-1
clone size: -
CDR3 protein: CATSVFNEQFF
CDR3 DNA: TGTGCCACCAGTGTCTTTAATGAGCAGTTCTTC

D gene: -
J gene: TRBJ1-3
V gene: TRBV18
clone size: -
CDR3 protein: CASSPWDGSSGNTIYF
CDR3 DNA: TGTGCCAGCTCACCGTGGGACGGGAGCTCTGGAAACACCATATATTTT

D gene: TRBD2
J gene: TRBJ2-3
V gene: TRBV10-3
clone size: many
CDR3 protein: CAIRLAGGHADTQYF
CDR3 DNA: TGTGCCATCAGGCTAGCGGGAGGCCACGCAGATACGCAGTATTTT

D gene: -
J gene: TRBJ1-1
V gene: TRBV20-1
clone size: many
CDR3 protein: CSAQLNTEAFF
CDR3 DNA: TGCAGTGCCCAATTGAACACTGAAGCTTTCTTT

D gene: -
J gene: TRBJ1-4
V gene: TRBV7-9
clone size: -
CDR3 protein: CASSSPEGTNEKLFF
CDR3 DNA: TGTGCCAGCAGCTCCCCCGAGGGAACTAATGAAAAACTGTTTTTT

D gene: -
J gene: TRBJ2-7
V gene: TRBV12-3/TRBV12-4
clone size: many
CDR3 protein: CASSPDRAPYEQYF
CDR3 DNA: TGTGCCAGCAGCCCGGACAGAGCCCCCTACGAGCAGTACTTC

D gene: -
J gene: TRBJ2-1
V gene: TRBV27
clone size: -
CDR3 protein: CASSGGTAPYNEQFF
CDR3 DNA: TGTGCCAGCAGTGGCGGGACAGCTCCCTACAATGAGCAGTTCTTC